This T cell receptor beta chain comes out of a study of cytomegalovirus exposure and HLA in healthy donors. The donors were in the approximately 120-subject validation cohort; that cohort was separate from the roughly 730-subject first cohort. TCRdb keeps only in-frame clones here, not all; method: immunoSEQ multiplex PCR. Among nearly 80,000 clones listed, approximately 93% were seen once. The CDR3 spans 12 residues. With 6 bases removed from V and 6 bases from J, the gap between germline ends came to 11 bases. The germline V gene has CDR1 MNHNY and CDR2 SVGAGI (reference sequence). The chain combines TRBV6-6 with TRBJ1-2, with D possibly TRBD1 on 6 matching bases. Sequencing was carried out using PBMCs. The TCR originated in a woman in her twenties or thirties in good health and CMV-seronegative. The CDR3 bases are TGTGCCAGCAGGAGACAGGACAATGGCTACACCTTC. The encoded protein is CASRRQDNGYTF.